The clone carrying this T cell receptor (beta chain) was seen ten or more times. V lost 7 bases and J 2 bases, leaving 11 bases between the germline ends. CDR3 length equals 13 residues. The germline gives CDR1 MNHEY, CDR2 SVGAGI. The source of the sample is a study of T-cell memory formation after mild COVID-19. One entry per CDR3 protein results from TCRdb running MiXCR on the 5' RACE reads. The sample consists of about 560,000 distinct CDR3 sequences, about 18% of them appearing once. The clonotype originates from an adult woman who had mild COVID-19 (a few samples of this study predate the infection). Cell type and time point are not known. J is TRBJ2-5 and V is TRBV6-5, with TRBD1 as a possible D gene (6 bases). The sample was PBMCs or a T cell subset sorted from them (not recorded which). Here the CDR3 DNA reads TGTGCCAGCACCATGGACAGTCAAGAGACCCAGTACTTC. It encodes CASTMDSQETQYF.